These 29 T cell receptor beta chains originate from one sample sequenced in a study of blood T cell repertoires in COVID-19. The repertoire was sequenced with immunoSEQ multiplex PCR; TCRdb's copy has only in-frame clones and lacks some. The sample has some 110,000 clones, 82% seen once; the top ten hold about 5%. Sequencing used peripheral blood. The receptors derive from a man aged 60 to 75 with acute or convalescent COVID-19.

The chain employs TRBV19 and TRBJ2-1; D is perhaps TRBD1 (5 bases). The V gene lost 0 bases and the J gene lost 8 bases, with 5 bases spanning the gap. Germline-derived CDR1 and CDR2 are LNHDA and SQIVND (reference sequence). This CDR3 is built from 12 residues. CDR3 loop: CASSIEGDEQFF. In DNA, the CDR3 is TGTGCCAGTAGTATAGAAGGGGATGAGCAGTTCTTC.

This chain joins TRBV18 and TRBJ2-7; 10 bases align to TRBD1. The germline gives CDR1 KGHSH, CDR2 LQKENI. V was clipped by 9 bases and J by 1 base; unmatched bases: 15. The CDR3 consists of 17 residues. CDR3 DNA sequence: TGTGCCAGTATTTTGAGGCCGGGACAGGGGACATCCTACGAGCAGTACTTC. Residues: CASILRPGQGTSYEQYF.

V gene TRBV4-2 combines with J gene TRBJ1-6; 8 nucleotides agree with TRBD1. The CDR3 contains 18 residues. Per germline, CDR1 LGHNA and CDR2 YNFKEQ. V shed 5 bases, J shed 11 bases, and the junction held 20 bases outside the gene matches. The CDR3 sequence: CASSEGLGQGLSVPPLHF. The CDR3 DNA reads TGTGCCAGCAGCGAAGGCCTCGGACAGGGCCTGTCGGTCCCACCCCTCCACTTT.

The genes are TRBV5-1 and TRBJ1-1, with D hard to call. The germline CDR1 and CDR2 sequences are SGHRS and YFSETQ. This CDR3 comprises 14 residues. V was clipped by 4 bases and J by 2 bases, with 12 bases between them. CDR3 sequence (DNA): TGCGCCAGCAGCCCCGGGTCGATAAACACTGAAGCTTTCTTT. It encodes CASSPGSINTEAFF.

This clone was seen just once. The genes are TRBV11-3 and TRBJ1-2; 9 bases match TRBD1. The CDR3 covers 15 residues. V shed 5 bases and J 4 bases; nucleotides not matched to a gene: 8. The V gene's germline CDR1 is SGHNT and CDR2 YENEEA. CDR3 bases: TGTGCCAGCAGCCCTAATGGGGGACAGGGCTATGGCTACACCTTC. It is translated as CASSPNGGQGYGYTF.

V is TRBV19 and J is TRBJ1-2; 8 nucleotides match TRBD1. V gave up 6 bases and J gave up 2 bases; unmatched junction bases: 11. This CDR3 has 16 residues. Germline V gene data show CDR1 as LNHDA and CDR2 as SQIVND (reference sequence). DNA of the CDR3: TGTGCCAGTAGATCCGACCAGGGGGCGCCAAACTATGGCTACACCTTC. Translated, it gives CASRSDQGAPNYGYTF.

This clone was counted once. The rearrangement uses TRBV21-1 and TRBJ1-2; no DNA check was done on the table's D call, TRBD1. TRBV21-1 is assigned pseudogene status. The CDR3 is made up of 15 amino acids. Written as DNA, the CDR3 is TGTGCCAGCAGCGACCGGGACAACTACAACTATGGCTACACCTTC. Its protein product is CASSDRDNYNYGYTF.

The genes are TRBV3-1 (or the pseudogene TRBV3-2) and TRBJ2-1; TRBD1 is a possible D gene (5 bases). V was pared by 4 bases and J by 3 bases, with 13 bases between. The CDR3 totals 15 residues. Germline V gives CDR1 LGHDT, CDR2 YNNKEL (reference sequence). For the CDR3, the DNA is TGTGCCAGCAGCCCCGGTCAGCAGGGCTACAATGAGCAGTTCTTC. Translation: CASSPGQQGYNEQFF.

The chain employs TRBV4-2 and TRBJ1-6; D possibly corresponds to TRBD1 (6 bases). The CDR3 is 15 residues long. Germline CDR1 reads LGHNA; CDR2 reads YNFKEQ. Trimming cost V 3 bases and J 7 bases, with 13 bases left between them. In nucleotides, the CDR3 is TGTGCCAGCAGCCAGCGACAGGCACAGAATTCACCCCTCCACTTT. Amino acids: CASSQRQAQNSPLHF.

This chain connects TRBV7-2 to TRBJ1-2, with TRBD1 matching over 7 bases. CDR3 length equals 19 residues. Losses at the gene ends were 1 base for V and 8 bases for J; bases not matched to a gene: 22. CDR1 and CDR2 from the germline V gene are SGHTA and FQGNSA. This chain's CDR3 is CASSLVSFLNANRGHGYTF. CDR3 nucleotide sequence: TGTGCCAGCAGCTTAGTCTCATTCCTTAACGCCAACAGGGGTCACGGCTACACCTTC.

The rearrangement uses TRBV14 and TRBJ1-3, with 7 bases fitting TRBD1. The germline V gene encodes CDR1 SGHDN and CDR2 FVKESK. Trimming removed 5 bases from V and 0 bases from J; junction bases left unmatched: 13. The CDR3 loop spans 18 amino acids. The CDR3 loop is CASSARPGQPFSGNTIYF. CDR3 DNA sequence: TGTGCCAGCAGCGCTCGACCGGGACAGCCCTTCTCTGGAAACACCATATATTTT.

This chain links TRBV2 with TRBJ2-1; 11 bases align to TRBD2. With V trimmed by 6 bases and J by 4 bases, 17 bases remained unmatched. Per the germline V gene, CDR1 is SNHLY and CDR2 is FYNNEI. The CDR3 has 19 amino acids. CDR3 in amino acids: CASRAPPGASGRSYNEQFF. The CDR3 bases are TGTGCCAGCAGGGCGCCGCCAGGGGCTAGCGGGAGGTCTTACAATGAGCAGTTCTTC.

The genes are TRBV5-8 and TRBJ2-5; 9 nucleotides align to TRBD2. With 6 bases clipped from V and 4 bases from J, the junction kept 4 bases outside the gene matches. CDR1 is SGHTS, CDR2 YDEGEE, per germline. This CDR3 spans 13 amino acids. CDR3 in amino acids: CASTISGGETQYF. CDR3 nucleotides: TGTGCCAGCACCATTAGCGGGGGAGAGACCCAGTACTTC. The full variable domain, with the rest looked up from reference TRBV5-8 and TRBJ2-5, is EAGVTQSPTHLIKTRGQQATLRCSPISGHTSVYWYQQALGLGLQFLLWYDEGEERNRGNFPPRFSGRQFPNYSSELNVNALELEDSALYLCASTISGGETQYFGPGTRLLVL.

The chain uses TRBV7-3 and TRBJ2-5; 9 positions match TRBD2. Losses at the gene ends were 5 bases for V and 9 bases for J; bases not matched to a gene: 7. The germline CDR1 and CDR2 sequences are SGHTA and FQGTGA. This CDR3 is 13 amino acids long. Here the CDR3 reads CASSSDSGSPQYF. The DNA of the CDR3 is TGTGCCAGCAGCAGCGATAGCGGGAGTCCCCAGTACTTC.

CDR3 sequence: CASSGGLDSNQPQHF. CDR3 coding DNA: TGTGCCAGCAGTGGCGGACTCGATAGCAATCAGCCCCAGCATTTT. J is TRBJ1-5 and V is TRBV2; D is unclear. CDR3 length equals 15 residues. Germline values: CDR1 SNHLY, CDR2 FYNNEI. The V and J ends lost 4 bases and 0 bases respectively, with 10 bases between them.

The rearrangement joins TRBV28 to TRBJ1-6; 7 bases map to TRBD1. CDR1 is MDHEN, CDR2 SYDVKM, per germline. The CDR3 spans 15 residues. The J segment lost 10 bases and the V segment lost 5 bases, leaving 11 bases of the junction unmatched. This CDR3 reads CASSPPETGQSPLHF. The CDR3 nucleotides read TGTGCCAGCAGTCCCCCCGAGACAGGGCAGTCACCCCTCCACTTT.

The V and J genes are TRBV7-3 and TRBJ2-3; 14 positions agree with TRBD2. The junction had 5 bases not matched to a gene; V was cut back by 5 bases and J by 1 base. The CDR3 contains 17 residues. Germline V gives CDR1 SGHTA, CDR2 FQGTGA. DNA of the CDR3: TGTGCCAGCAGCGGGACTAGCGGGGGTCTACGCACAGATACGCAGTATTTT. Protein: CASSGTSGGLRTDTQYF.

The sample holds one count of this clone. The gene calls are TRBV9 and TRBJ1-6, with TRBD1 matching over 10 bases. The CDR3 has 15 amino acids. CDR1 SGDLS and CDR2 YYNGEE come from the germline V gene. J gave up 7 bases and V 2 bases, and 3 bases lay outside the gene matches. As DNA, the CDR3 is TGTGCCAGCAGCGTCTCGGGACAGGGGAATTCACCCCTCCACTTT. Translated: CASSVSGQGNSPLHF.

The rearrangement joins TRBV27 to TRBJ2-1, with 9 nucleotides matching TRBD1. Germline V gene lookup returns CDR1 MNHEY and CDR2 SMNVEV (reference sequence). Trimming removed 4 bases from V and 7 bases from J; junction bases left unmatched: 8. CDR3 length: 15 amino acids. The CDR3 sequence: CASSSPGQGVNEQFF. For the CDR3, the DNA is TGTGCCAGCAGTTCGCCGGGACAGGGTGTAAATGAGCAGTTCTTC.

The chain has TRBV14 and TRBJ1-2; D perhaps matches TRBD1 (5 bases). The CDR3 has 15 residues. CDR1 and CDR2 (germline): SGHDN, FVKESK. Trimming stripped 0 bases from V and 7 bases from J, with 15 bases between. This chain's CDR3 is CASSQDTPRGGGYTF. CDR3 bases: TGTGCCAGCAGCCAAGATACCCCCCGGGGGGGTGGCTACACCTTC.

J is TRBJ2-3 and V is TRBV19, with 7 positions matching TRBD1. CDR3 length: 14 amino acids. The V gene's germline CDR1 is LNHDA and CDR2 SQIVND (reference sequence). The J segment lost 0 bases and the V segment lost 4 bases, leaving 1 base of the junction unmatched. The CDR3 bases are TGTGCCAGTAGTAAGGACAGGAGCACAGATACGCAGTATTTT. Amino acids: CASSKDRSTDTQYF.

The chain recombines TRBV5-6 with TRBJ2-1; 14 bases are a match to TRBD2. CDR3 size: 16 residues. CDR1 is SGHDT, CDR2 YYEEEE, per germline. V shed 2 bases and J 10 bases; nucleotides not matched to a gene: 8. The CDR3: CASSFTGLAGGREQFF. CDR3 DNA sequence: TGTGCCAGCAGCTTTACAGGACTAGCGGGAGGAAGGGAGCAGTTCTTC. The variable domain in full, completed from reference TRBV5-6 and TRBJ2-1, reads DAGVTQSPTHLIKTRGQQVTLRCSPKSGHDTVSWYQQALGQGPQFIFQYYEEEERQRGNFPDRFSGHQFPNYSSELNVNALLLGDSALYLCASSFTGLAGGREQFFGPGTRLTVL.

The chain joins TRBV7-3 to TRBJ2-2; 7 bases match TRBD2. The CDR3 is made up of 16 amino acids. J gave up 2 bases and V 5 bases, and 8 bases lay outside the gene matches. Per the germline V gene, CDR1 is SGHTA and CDR2 is FQGTGA. CDR3 DNA sequence: TGTGCCAGCAGCCCTCAACTAGCGCCAAACACCGGGGAGCTGTTTTTT. This sequence encodes CASSPQLAPNTGELFF.

This chain uses TRBV24-1 with TRBJ1-2; 8 bases match TRBD1. This CDR3 contains 15 residues. Germline CDR1 is KGHDR and CDR2 is SFDVKD. V trimming: 9 bases; J trimming: 4 bases; junction bases outside the gene matches: 12. CDR3 region: CATPDRANTLYGYTF. In nucleotides, the CDR3 is TGTGCCACCCCGGACAGGGCGAATACACTCTATGGCTACACCTTC.

V is TRBV19 and J is TRBJ1-3; TRBD1 is a possible D gene (5 bases). Germline values: CDR1 LNHDA, CDR2 SQIVND (reference sequence). CDR3 length: 15 amino acids. Trimming removed 6 bases at V and 0 bases at J, with 12 bases between. CDR3 nucleotides: TGTGCCAGTAGGGGGACTGCCCGCTCTGGAAACACCATATATTTT. It specifies CASRGTARSGNTIYF.

The chain links TRBV6-5 to TRBJ1-5, with D possibly matching TRBD1 (6 bases). The germline V and J ends were trimmed by 0 bases and 4 bases, with 13 bases remaining between them. From germline, CDR1 is MNHEY and CDR2 SVGAGI. The CDR3 is made up of 16 amino acids. This CDR3 reads CASSYSPGVGNQPQHF. DNA for the CDR3: TGTGCCAGCAGTTACTCCCCAGGGGTGGGGAATCAGCCCCAGCATTTT.

V usage is TRBV7-8 and J usage is TRBJ1-4; 10 bases align to TRBD1. The CDR3 totals 14 residues. CDR1 is SGHVS, CDR2 FQNEAQ, per germline. The V gene end was trimmed by 5 bases and the J gene end by 8 bases; junction bases not matched to a gene: 5. The CDR3 spells CASSRDRGGEKLFF. CDR3 DNA: TGTGCCAGCAGCCGGGACAGGGGAGGAGAAAAACTGTTTTTT.

This clone has just one count. This sequence joins TRBV27 and TRBJ2-7, with D perhaps matching TRBD1 (6 bases). The CDR3 has 15 amino acids. CDR1 is MNHEY, CDR2 SMNVEV, per germline (reference sequence). Trimming pared 1 base from V and 2 bases from J, leaving 12 bases between. CDR3 bases: TGTGCCAGCAGTTTATATGGGGGCGACACCTACGAGCAGTACTTC. Translation gives CASSLYGGDTYEQYF.

The V gene is TRBV5-1, the J gene TRBJ2-2; 8 bases fit TRBD1. Germline CDR1 is SGHRS and CDR2 is YFSETQ. The junction had 4 bases not matched to a gene; V was cut back by 3 bases and J by 0 bases. The CDR3 covers 16 residues. The CDR3, as DNA: TGCGCCAGCAGCTATAGACAGGGGCCGAACACCGGGGAGCTGTTTTTT. This translates into CASSYRQGPNTGELFF.